This paragraph reports one TCR beta chain. Produced via immunoSEQ multiplex PCR; TCRdb's table is partial and in-frame only. The profile shows around 36,000 clones, 91% of them singletons. The germline V gene encodes CDR1 PRHDT and CDR2 FYEKMQ (reference sequence). The CDR3 spans 12 residues. V was shortened by 0 bases and J by 3 bases, with 3 bases between the two germline ends. The record originates from a study of T cell changes during pregnancy in multiple sclerosis. V gene TRBV13 combines with J gene TRBJ2-7; no definite D call. Sequences were derived from CD8+ T cells from peripheral blood mononuclear cells, sampled before pregnancy. This receptor was taken from a female donor with multiple sclerosis, enrolled in a pregnancy study. CDR3 sequence reads: CASSLGYYEQYF. The CDR3 nucleotides read TGTGCCAGCAGCTTAGGGTACTACGAGCAGTACTTC. Drawing the rest from reference TRBV13 and TRBJ2-7, the complete variable domain is AAGVIQSPRHLIKEKRETATLKCYPIPRHDTVYWYQQGPGQDPQFLISFYEKMQSDKGSIPDRFSAQQFSDYHSELNMSSLELGDSALYFCASSLGYYEQYFGPGTRLTVT.